Listed here are 10 T cell receptor beta chains from one sample, sequenced in a study of blood T cell repertoires in COVID-19. The assay was immunoSEQ multiplex PCR, and TCRdb's table has in-frame clones only and misses some. The table has 100,000 to 110,000 clones, about 91% seen once. Material for sequencing was peripheral blood. The receptors here all came from a human donor in a cohort sampled during active COVID-19.

The chain is built from TRBV9 and TRBJ2-2; 9 nucleotides agree with TRBD1. Trimming at V came to 8 bases and at J to 6 bases, leaving 11 bases not matched to a gene. Germline V gives CDR1 SGDLS, CDR2 YYNGEE. CDR3 length equals 15 residues. The CDR3 loop reads CASKTGTGSAGELFF. As DNA, the CDR3 is TGTGCCAGTAAAACCGGGACAGGGAGTGCCGGGGAGCTGTTTTTT.

This rearrangement joins TRBV2 to TRBJ2-7; possibly TRBD1 for D (6 bases). The ends were cut back, 0 bases at V and 6 bases at J, with 15 bases in the middle. The CDR3 sequence is 15 residues long. Germline CDR1 and CDR2: SNHLY and FYNNEI. This CDR3 reads CASSEARGSASEQYF. The DNA of the CDR3 is TGTGCCAGCAGTGAAGCAAGGGGGTCCGCCAGCGAGCAGTACTTC. Full variable domain (remainder filled in from reference TRBV2 and TRBJ2-7): EPEVTQTPSHQVTQMGQEVILRCVPISNHLYFYWYRQILGQKVEFLVSFYNNEISEKSEIFDDQFSVERPDGSNFTLKIRSTKLEDSAMYFCASSEARGSASEQYFGPGTRLTVT.

The table lists this clone with a few counts. J is TRBJ2-2 and V is TRBV30; D not certain. V was trimmed by 0 bases and J by 5 bases, leaving 7 bases between them. The germline gives CDR1 GTSNPN, CDR2 SVGIG (reference sequence). This CDR3 has 13 amino acids. CDR3 residues: CAWSVSETGELFF. CDR3 in DNA: TGTGCCTGGAGTGTGTCGGAGACCGGGGAGCTGTTTTTT.

The chain recombines TRBV5-1 with TRBJ2-7; D is uncertain. This CDR3 comprises 15 residues. Trimming took 4 bases from V and 3 from J, leaving 17 bases between them. CDR1 and CDR2 (germline): SGHRS, YFSETQ. CDR3: CASSPSTGRHYEQYF. DNA of the CDR3: TGCGCCAGCAGCCCAAGCACTGGCAGGCACTACGAGCAGTACTTC.

The genes are TRBV5-6 and TRBJ2-1; 12 bases line up with TRBD1. Per germline, CDR1 SGHDT and CDR2 YYEEEE. The CDR3 loop spans 16 amino acids. V lost 1 base and J lost 8; bases outside the gene matches: 7. The CDR3 spells CASSLLGQGAVDEQFF. In nucleotides, the CDR3 is TGTGCCAGCAGCTTGCTGGGACAGGGGGCCGTTGATGAGCAGTTCTTC.

The chain combines TRBV18 with TRBJ2-7; 11 nucleotides agree with TRBD2. This CDR3 comprises 15 residues. Germline lookup yields CDR1 KGHSH and CDR2 LQKENI. V lost 1 base, J lost 2 bases, and 1 base stayed unmatched. In nucleotides, the CDR3 is TGTGCCAGCTCACCACTAGCGGGAGGGCCCTACGAGCAGTACTTC. It encodes CASSPLAGGPYEQYF.

CDR3 bases: TGTGCCAGCAGTGATAAACAGGGGGGGCAGCCCCAGCATTTT. Protein: CASSDKQGGQPQHF. The chain employs TRBV6-1 and TRBJ1-5; 8 nucleotides align to TRBD1. CDR1 MNHNS and CDR2 SASEGT come from the germline V gene. J lost 7 bases, V lost 3 bases, and 5 bases had no gene match. CDR3 length: 14 amino acids.

This clone has just one count. J is TRBJ2-1 and V is TRBV7-9, with 10 bases aligning to TRBD2. Germline loops: CDR1 SEHNR, CDR2 FQNEAQ (reference sequence). This CDR3 has 14 residues. V lost 8 bases to trimming and J lost 6 bases; unmatched junction nucleotides: 7. CDR3 sequence (DNA): TGTGCCAGCGCACTAGCGGGACTAATCAATGAGCAGTTCTTC. Translated: CASALAGLINEQFF.

The chain links TRBV5-4 to TRBJ1-4; 9 positions match TRBD1. With V trimmed by 4 bases and J by 8 bases, 6 bases remained unmatched. CDR3 length equals 14 residues. Germline V gene data show CDR1 as SGHNT and CDR2 as YYREEE (reference sequence). The CDR3 protein is CASSGTGLGEKLFF. CDR3 sequence (DNA): TGTGCCAGCAGCGGGACAGGGCTTGGCGAAAAACTGTTTTTT.

This sequence joins TRBV9 and TRBJ1-3; the match to TRBD1 covers 7 bases. The ends lost 4 bases at V and 7 bases at J; junction bases unmatched: 5. The germline gives CDR1 SGDLS, CDR2 YYNGEE. The CDR3 is 13 amino acids. The CDR3 loop reads CASSREGGNTIYF. DNA of the CDR3: TGTGCCAGCAGCCGGGAAGGGGGCAACACCATATATTTT.